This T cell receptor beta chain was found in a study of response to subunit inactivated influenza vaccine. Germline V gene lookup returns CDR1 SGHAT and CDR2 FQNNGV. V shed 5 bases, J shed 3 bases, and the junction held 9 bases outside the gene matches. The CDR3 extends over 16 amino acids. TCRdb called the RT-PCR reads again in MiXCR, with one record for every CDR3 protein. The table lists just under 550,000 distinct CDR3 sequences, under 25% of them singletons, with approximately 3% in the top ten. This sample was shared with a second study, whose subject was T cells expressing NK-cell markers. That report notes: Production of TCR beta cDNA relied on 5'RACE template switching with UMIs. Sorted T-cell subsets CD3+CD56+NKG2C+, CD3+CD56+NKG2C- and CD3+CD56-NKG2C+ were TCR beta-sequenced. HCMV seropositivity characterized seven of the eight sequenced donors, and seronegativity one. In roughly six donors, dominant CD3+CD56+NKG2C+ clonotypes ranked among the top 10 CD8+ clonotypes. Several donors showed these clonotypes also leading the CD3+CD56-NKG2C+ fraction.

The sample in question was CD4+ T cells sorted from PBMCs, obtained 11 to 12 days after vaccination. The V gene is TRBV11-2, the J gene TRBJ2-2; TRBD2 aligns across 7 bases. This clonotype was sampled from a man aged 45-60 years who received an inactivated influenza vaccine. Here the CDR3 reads CASSRLRDYDTGELFF. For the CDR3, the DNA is TGTGCCAGCAGCCGTCTAAGGGACTATGACACCGGGGAGCTGTTTTTT.